This TCR beta chain was observed in a study of brain T cells in children with intractable seizures. Study-level findings and limits: Pre-surgery blood may have been undersampled, hiding some clones.

The data were produced by immunoSEQ multiplex PCR, yet TCRdb's version contains in-frame clones alone and is incomplete. The sample comprises roughly 80,000 clones, under 95% of which are singletons, and around 24% rests with the top ten. The CDR3 sequence is 17 residues long. V was cut by 1 base and J by 3 bases, with 17 bases left in between. Looked up from germline, CDR1 is SGDLS and CDR2 is YYNGEE. This clone was picked up one time. Its target is not known. This specimen consisted of peripheral blood, obtained at surgery. The rearrangement uses TRBV9 and TRBJ2-1; D may be TRBD1 (6 bases). The TCR sequence derives from a girl aged 2-10 years with Rasmussen encephalitis and intractable seizures. The CDR3 region is CASSVFGQTVGYNEQFF. In DNA, the CDR3 is TGTGCCAGCAGCGTATTTGGACAGACGGTGGGCTACAATGAGCAGTTCTTC.